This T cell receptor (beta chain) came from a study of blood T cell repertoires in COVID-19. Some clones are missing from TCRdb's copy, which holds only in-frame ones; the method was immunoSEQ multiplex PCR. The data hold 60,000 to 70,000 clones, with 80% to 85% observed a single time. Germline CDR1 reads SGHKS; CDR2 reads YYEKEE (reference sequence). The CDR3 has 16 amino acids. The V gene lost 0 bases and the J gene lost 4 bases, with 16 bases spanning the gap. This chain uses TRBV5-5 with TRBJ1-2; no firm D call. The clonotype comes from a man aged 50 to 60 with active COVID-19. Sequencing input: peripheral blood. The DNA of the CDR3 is TGTGCCAGCAGCTTGGGCCCATGGGAGGTGAGCTATGGCTACACCTTC. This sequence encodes CASSLGPWEVSYGYTF.